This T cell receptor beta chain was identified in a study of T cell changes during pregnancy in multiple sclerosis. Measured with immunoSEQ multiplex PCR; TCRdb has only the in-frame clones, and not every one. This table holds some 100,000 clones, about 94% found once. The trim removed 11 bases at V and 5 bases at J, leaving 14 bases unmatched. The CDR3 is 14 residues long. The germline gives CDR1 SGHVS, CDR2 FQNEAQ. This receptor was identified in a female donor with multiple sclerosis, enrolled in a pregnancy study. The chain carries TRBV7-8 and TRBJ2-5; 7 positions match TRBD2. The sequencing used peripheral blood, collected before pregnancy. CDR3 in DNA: TGTGCCTGCGGGGGACCCATCTCCGGGGAGACCCAGTACTTC. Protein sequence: CACGGPISGETQYF.